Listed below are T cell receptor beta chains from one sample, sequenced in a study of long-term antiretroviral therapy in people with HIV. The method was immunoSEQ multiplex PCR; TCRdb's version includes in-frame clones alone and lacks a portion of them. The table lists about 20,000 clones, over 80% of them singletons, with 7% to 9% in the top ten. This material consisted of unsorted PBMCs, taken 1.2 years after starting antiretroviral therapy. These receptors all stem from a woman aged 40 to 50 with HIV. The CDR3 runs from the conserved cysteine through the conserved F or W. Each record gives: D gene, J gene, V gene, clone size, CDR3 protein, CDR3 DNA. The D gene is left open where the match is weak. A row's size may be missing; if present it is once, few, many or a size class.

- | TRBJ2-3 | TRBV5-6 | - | CASSLERGGTDTQYF | TGTGCCAGCAGCTTGGAGAGGGGTGGCACAGATACGCAGTATTTT
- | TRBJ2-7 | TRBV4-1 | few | CASSQGPWDEQYF | TGCGCCAGCAGCCAAGGTCCGTGGGACGAGCAGTACTTC
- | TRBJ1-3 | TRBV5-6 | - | CASSGAGNTIYF | TGTGCCAGCAGCGGGGCTGGAAACACCATATATTTT
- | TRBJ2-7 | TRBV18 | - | CASSQTGYEQYF | TGTGCCAGCTCACAGACTGGCTACGAGCAGTACTTC
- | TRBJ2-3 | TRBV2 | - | CASGGGGPTDTQYF | TGTGCCAGCGGAGGGGGAGGGCCCACAGATACGCAGTATTTT
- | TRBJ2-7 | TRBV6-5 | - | CASSRSRDNYEQYF | TGTGCCAGCAGTAGGAGCCGGGACAACTACGAGCAGTACTTC
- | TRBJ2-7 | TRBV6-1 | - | CASSRYLDEQYF | TGTGCCAGCAGTCGATACCTAGACGAGCAGTACTTC
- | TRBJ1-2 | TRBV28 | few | CASSLQPDSGDGYTF | TGTGCCAGCAGTTTACAACCGGACAGCGGGGATGGCTACACCTTC
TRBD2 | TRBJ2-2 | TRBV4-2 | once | CASSQEPSGVYTGELFF | TGTGCCAGCAGCCAAGAACCCAGCGGGGTATACACCGGGGAGCTGTTTTTT
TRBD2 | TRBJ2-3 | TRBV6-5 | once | CASTSLAGGSDTQYF | TGTGCCAGCACTTCACTAGCGGGAGGATCGGATACGCAGTATTTT
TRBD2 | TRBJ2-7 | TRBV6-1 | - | CASSGLAGGYEQYF | TGTGCCAGCAGTGGTCTAGCGGGGGGCTACGAGCAGTACTTC
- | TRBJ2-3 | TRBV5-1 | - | CASSFSTDTQYF | TGCGCCAGCAGCTTTAGCACAGATACGCAGTATTTT
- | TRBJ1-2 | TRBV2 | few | CASSAGASETERYTF | TGTGCCAGCAGTGCAGGCGCGTCCGAGACTGAACGCTACACCTTC
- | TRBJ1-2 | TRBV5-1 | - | CASSLGDSPNYGYTF | TGCGCCAGCAGCTTGGGCGACAGTCCTAACTATGGCTACACCTTC